This passage covers 24 T cell receptor beta chains from one sample sequenced in a study of blood T cell repertoires in COVID-19 (dated by TCRdb to the early 2020s). Libraries were made using the immunoSEQ multiplex PCR assay. TCRdb holds this immuneACCESS table with in-frame rearrangements only. Some clones are missing; in checked studies, unresolved V genes explain under half, and the rest has no known cause. The sample profile shows about 250,000 clones; more than 80% of them were found once. The ten largest clones take up around 3% of the sample. The material sequenced was peripheral blood. The receptor set was obtained from a woman aged 30 to 39 with active or convalescent COVID-19.

A remark on this clone: This sample also contains other DNA sequences that code for the same CDR3. J is TRBJ1-5 and V is TRBV28, with 7 bases lining up with TRBD1. After removal of 4 bases from V and 3 bases from J, the junction contained 3 bases not matched to a gene. Germline lookup yields CDR1 MDHEN and CDR2 SYDVKM. The CDR3 sequence is 14 residues long. The CDR3 sequence: CASSSGGSNQPQHF. Here the CDR3 DNA reads TGTGCCAGCAGTTCAGGGGGGTCCAATCAGCCCCAGCATTTT.

This clone was counted a single time. The chain recombines TRBV10-3 with TRBJ2-7; 9 nucleotides match TRBD1. Germline V gene data show CDR1 as ENHRY and CDR2 as SYGVKD. V lost 6 bases to trimming and J lost 4 bases; unmatched junction nucleotides: 4. The CDR3 consists of 13 residues. CDR3: CAIRAGTGYEQYF. In nucleotides, the CDR3 is TGTGCCATCAGAGCCGGGACAGGGTACGAGCAGTACTTC.

The J gene is TRBJ2-1, the V gene TRBV14; 9 bases align to TRBD2. Trimming cost V 4 bases and J 9 bases; bases outside gene matches: 1. The CDR3 contains 12 residues. Germline-derived CDR1 and CDR2 are SGHDN and FVKESK. The CDR3 DNA reads as TGTGCCAGCAGCCCGCGGGGGGGTGAGCAGTTCTTC. This gives the protein CASSPRGGEQFF.

The chain is built from TRBV7-9 and TRBJ1-4; D may be TRBD1 (6 bases). Trimming removed 7 bases from V and 8 bases from J, with 26 bases in between. Per germline, CDR1 SEHNR and CDR2 FQNEAQ (reference sequence). CDR3 length equals 17 residues. CDR3 nucleotides: TGTGCCAGCACCCCTAGGGGGGGCAGGGAACGGTGGGAAAAACTGTTTTTT. The encoded protein is CASTPRGGRERWEKLFF.

This clone has more than one count but fewer than ten. V usage is TRBV12-3 or TRBV12-4 and J usage is TRBJ1-3, with D unresolved. Trimming pared 5 bases from V and 3 bases from J, leaving 8 bases between. The CDR3 consists of 13 residues. The CDR3 bases are TGTGCCAGCAGTACATATATTGGAAACACCATATATTTT. Its protein is CASSTYIGNTIYF.

The chain is built from TRBV7-9 and TRBJ2-3, with 8 bases fitting TRBD1. V trimming: 0 bases; J trimming: 1 base; junction bases outside the gene matches: 3. The CDR3 extends over 16 amino acids. The germline gives CDR1 SEHNR, CDR2 FQNEAQ (reference sequence). CDR3 DNA sequence: TGTGCCAGCAGCTTAGCACAGGGGGGAGGCACAGATACGCAGTATTTT. Its protein product is CASSLAQGGGTDTQYF.

This rearrangement joins TRBV6-2 or TRBV6-3 to TRBJ2-3, with a tentative D call TRBD2 (7 bases). The V end was cut by 2 bases, the J end by 2 bases, with 17 bases between. There are 17 residues in the CDR3. The V gene's germline CDR1 is MNHEY and CDR2 SVGEGT. The CDR3 coding sequence is TGTGCCAGCAGTTACCTATATCGGGGGGCTTCCACAGATACGCAGTATTTT. This sequence encodes CASSYLYRGASTDTQYF.

The chain uses TRBV28 and TRBJ1-1; the match to TRBD1 covers 8 bases. Trimming removed 8 bases from V and 6 bases from J; junction bases left unmatched: 11. CDR1 is MDHEN, CDR2 SYDVKM, per germline. This CDR3 has 14 residues. CDR3 in amino acids: CASLLGQGKSEAFF. The CDR3, as DNA: TGTGCCAGCCTGCTAGGACAGGGAAAGTCTGAAGCTTTCTTT. Drawing the rest from reference TRBV28 and TRBJ1-1, the complete variable domain is DVKVTQSSRYLVKRTGEKVFLECVQDMDHENMFWYRQDPGLGLRLIYFSYDVKMKEKGDIPEGYSVSREKKERFSLILESASTNQTSMYLCASLLGQGKSEAFFGQGTRLTVV.

This chain connects TRBV6-5 to TRBJ2-7; possible D gene TRBD1, 5 bases. V was pared by 6 bases and J by 0 bases, with 15 bases between. The germline CDR1 and CDR2 sequences are MNHEY and SVGAGI. There are 15 residues in the CDR3. The CDR3 spells CASRRQPQSSYEQYF. CDR3 DNA: TGTGCCAGCAGGAGACAGCCCCAAAGCTCCTACGAGCAGTACTTC.

The chain employs TRBV5-6 and TRBJ2-5; 10 positions agree with TRBD1. The CDR3 consists of 17 residues. Germline assignment: CDR1 SGHDT and CDR2 YYEEEE. Germline trimming cut 3 bases from V and 4 bases from J; bases unmatched to any gene: 12. The CDR3 is CASSWLPGTGESETQYF. As DNA, the CDR3 is TGTGCCAGCAGCTGGCTTCCCGGGACAGGGGAGTCAGAGACCCAGTACTTC.

This clone has only one observation. This chain links TRBV19 with TRBJ2-7, with TRBD2 matching over 9 bases. The germline V gene encodes CDR1 LNHDA and CDR2 SQIVND (reference sequence). CDR3 length: 15 residues. The V segment lost 5 bases and the J segment 3 bases; nucleotides outside the gene matches: 8. The CDR3 region has the DNA TGTGCCAGTAGTCCCGGGACTAGCAGAATCTACGAGCAGTACTTC. It encodes CASSPGTSRIYEQYF. The full variable domain, with the rest looked up from reference TRBV19 and TRBJ2-7, is DGGITQSPKYLFRKEGQNVTLSCEQNLNHDAMYWYRQDPGQGLRLIYYSQIVNDFQKGDIAEGYSVSREKKESFPLTVTSAQKNPTAFYLCASSPGTSRIYEQYFGPGTRLTVT.

V and J are TRBV19 and TRBJ2-1; D is unclear. V shed 7 bases and J shed 4 bases, with 8 bases lying between them. Germline loops: CDR1 LNHDA, CDR2 SQIVND (reference sequence). CDR3 length: 12 residues. CDR3 sequence (DNA): TGTGCCAGTAATACAAATTACAATGAGCAGTTCTTC. It yields the protein CASNTNYNEQFF. Filled out from reference TRBV19 and TRBJ2-1, the complete variable domain reads DGGITQSPKYLFRKEGQNVTLSCEQNLNHDAMYWYRQDPGQGLRLIYYSQIVNDFQKGDIAEGYSVSREKKESFPLTVTSAQKNPTAFYLCASNTNYNEQFFGPGTRLTVL.

This chain uses TRBV27 with TRBJ2-3, with TRBD2 matching over 7 bases. Germline lookup yields CDR1 MNHEY and CDR2 SMNVEV (reference sequence). Germline trimming cut 7 bases from V and 6 bases from J; bases unmatched to any gene: 10. The CDR3 has 14 residues. CDR3 residues: CASNTEDGGDTQYF. CDR3 bases: TGTGCCAGCAATACCGAGGACGGGGGGGATACGCAGTATTTT.

This clone was recorded only once. V and J are TRBV5-6 and TRBJ2-1, with TRBD1 matching 7 bases. J lost 4 bases, V lost 2 bases, and 9 bases had no gene match. The CDR3 length is 16 residues. CDR1 and CDR2 (germline): SGHDT, YYEEEE. In DNA form, the CDR3 reads TGTGCCAGCAGCTTAGCCGGGACAGAATCTTACAATGAGCAGTTCTTC. As protein: CASSLAGTESYNEQFF.

The V gene is TRBV19, the J gene TRBJ2-7; the D gene is possibly TRBD2 (6 bases). Germline V gives CDR1 LNHDA, CDR2 SQIVND (reference sequence). The CDR3 is 13 residues long. The germline V and J ends were trimmed by 3 bases and 3 bases, with 9 bases remaining between them. The CDR3 nucleotides are TGTGCCAGTAGTATTGGAGGGGTCTACGAGCAGTACTTC. As protein: CASSIGGVYEQYF.

The chain links TRBV18 to TRBJ1-1; D may be TRBD1 (5 bases). This CDR3 has 14 residues. The V gene's germline CDR1 is KGHSH and CDR2 LQKENI. Trimming cost V 4 bases and J 5 bases, with 14 bases left between them. CDR3 sequence: CASSRLGRGTEAFF. The DNA for the CDR3 is TGTGCCAGCTCACGGCTGGGGCGGGGAACTGAAGCTTTCTTT. The complete variable domain, with remaining parts taken from reference TRBV18 and TRBJ1-1, reads NAGVMQNPRHLVRRRGQEARLRCSPMKGHSHVYWYRQLPEEGLKFMVYLQKENIIDESGMPKERFSAEFPKEGPSILRIQQVVRGDSAAYFCASSRLGRGTEAFFGQGTRLTVV.

This chain links TRBV6-4 with TRBJ2-7, with TRBD1 identical over 8 bases. This CDR3 contains 12 residues. Per the germline V gene, CDR1 is MRHNA and CDR2 is SNTAGT. With 6 bases clipped from V and 4 bases from J, the junction kept 2 bases outside the gene matches. DNA for the CDR3: TGTGCCAGCAGGGACAGGGAGTACGAGCAGTACTTC. Residues: CASRDREYEQYF.

The V and J genes are TRBV9 and TRBJ1-1; possibly TRBD1 for D (6 bases). Germline CDR1 and CDR2: SGDLS and YYNGEE. Between the trimmed V and J ends, which lost 1 base and 1 base, there was a span of 8 bases. This CDR3 comprises 14 residues. In nucleotides, the CDR3 is TGTGCCAGCAGCGTAAACAGGGCGAACACTGAAGCTTTCTTT. As protein: CASSVNRANTEAFF.

This clone was found a few times. V is TRBV25-1 and J is TRBJ2-7, with a possible D match to TRBD1 (6 bases). Germline lookup yields CDR1 MGHDK and CDR2 SYGVNS. V was clipped by 1 base and J by 0 bases, with 10 bases between them. This CDR3 has 15 residues. CDR3 amino acids: CASSELVGGSYEQYF. The DNA of the CDR3 is TGTGCCAGCAGTGAATTAGTAGGGGGCTCCTACGAGCAGTACTTC.

The V call is TRBV2, the J call TRBJ2-1, with 8 nucleotides matching TRBD2. After removal of 2 bases from V and 7 bases from J, the junction contained 7 bases not matched to a gene. This CDR3 region has 15 residues. CDR1 and CDR2 from the germline V gene are SNHLY and FYNNEI. The chain's CDR3 is CASSESTGGSNEQFF. The CDR3 region has the DNA TGTGCCAGCAGTGAATCAACGGGGGGGTCGAATGAGCAGTTCTTC. Full variable domain (missing parts from reference TRBV2 and TRBJ2-1): EPEVTQTPSHQVTQMGQEVILRCVPISNHLYFYWYRQILGQKVEFLVSFYNNEISEKSEIFDDQFSVERPDGSNFTLKIRSTKLEDSAMYFCASSESTGGSNEQFFGPGTRLTVL.

The chain uses TRBV4-2 and TRBJ1-5; no clear D. The CDR3 extends over 15 amino acids. Trimming removed 0 bases at V and 3 bases at J, with 9 bases between. CDR1 is LGHNA, CDR2 YNFKEQ, per germline. CDR3 loop: CASSQDAGTNQPQHF. For the CDR3, the DNA is TGTGCCAGCAGCCAAGATGCAGGAACCAATCAGCCCCAGCATTTT.

This chain joins TRBV19 and TRBJ1-1; TRBD1 matches at 8 bases. Trimming took 7 bases from V and 1 from J; bases not matched to a gene: 8. Germline V gene data show CDR1 as LNHDA and CDR2 as SQIVND (reference sequence). This CDR3 comprises 15 residues. CDR3: CASNRPGQGNTEAFF. The DNA of the CDR3 is TGTGCCAGTAATCGCCCCGGACAGGGGAACACTGAAGCTTTCTTT.

The chain recombines TRBV3-1 (or the pseudogene TRBV3-2) with TRBJ2-2; the D is unclear. This CDR3 comprises 16 residues. Trimming removed 0 bases at V and 2 bases at J, with 10 bases between. Germline assignment: CDR1 LGHDT and CDR2 YNNKEL (reference sequence). The CDR3 here is CASSQDLASNTGELFF. DNA for the CDR3: TGTGCCAGCAGCCAAGATTTAGCTTCTAACACCGGGGAGCTGTTTTTT.

The rearrangement links TRBV5-8 to TRBJ1-5, with D unclear. Trimming removed 6 bases from V and 5 bases from J, with 18 bases in between. The CDR3 runs 15 residues. Germline CDR1 is SGHTS and CDR2 is YDEGEE. CDR3 sequence: CASTIDREFYQPQHF. The CDR3, as DNA: TGTGCCAGCACCATCGATCGAGAATTCTATCAGCCCCAGCATTTT.